These T cell receptor beta chains were read from a single sample in a study of PD-1 blockade in classical Hodgkin lymphoma. Clones were read by immunoSEQ multiplex PCR, and TCRdb kept only the in-frame ones, dropping some. There are approximately 16,000 clones in the sample; around 83% occur only once, and 0.7% to 0.85% lies in the top ten. The sequenced sample consisted of CD4+ T cells from blood. Source of these receptors: a human donor with classical Hodgkin lymphoma. Each CDR3 is given with its conserved first and last residue. A D gene is named only where the DNA matches it firmly. The listing skips clone size in some rows; elsewhere it reads once, few, many or a size class.

D gene	clone size	V gene	J gene	CDR3 protein	CDR3 DNA
.	.	TRBV30	TRBJ2-3	CGANRDLTDTQYF	TGTGGGGCGAACAGGGACCTCACAGATACGCAGTATTTT
.	.	TRBV4-3	TRBJ2-1	CASSQDTRPGSSYNEQFF	TGCGCCAGCAGCCAAGATACGCGCCCAGGTAGCTCCTACAATGAGCAGTTCTTC
.	.	TRBV7-2	TRBJ2-7	CASSLQGNRGEQYF	TGTGCCAGCAGCTTACAGGGAAACAGAGGCGAGCAGTACTTC
TRBD1	.	TRBV7-2	TRBJ1-3	CASSFGTGGGYTIYF	TGTGCCAGCAGCTTTGGGACAGGGGGCGGATACACCATATATTTT
.	.	TRBV18	TRBJ1-5	CASSPGSNQPQHF	TGTGCCAGCTCACCAGGGAGCAATCAGCCCCAGCATTTT
.	.	TRBV18	TRBJ1-4	CASSRDGSTNEKLFF	TGTGCCAGCTCACGGGACGGATCAACTAATGAAAAACTGTTTTTT
TRBD1	.	TRBV30	TRBJ1-1	CAGTGAAAEAFF	TGTGCCGGGACAGGGGCCGCGGCTGAAGCTTTCTTT
TRBD2	.	TRBV28	TRBJ2-7	CASTLGLAGDEQYF	TGTGCCAGCACCCTGGGACTAGCGGGAGACGAGCAGTACTTC
TRBD2	.	TRBV5-8	TRBJ2-1	CASSLVVLAGGSYNEQFF	TGTGCCAGCAGCTTGGTGGTGCTAGCGGGAGGATCCTACAATGAGCAGTTCTTC
.	few	TRBV28	TRBJ1-2	CASRSQGPYKYTF	TGTGCCAGCCGTTCTCAGGGGCCATACAAGTACACCTTC
.	.	TRBV28	TRBJ2-6	CASSSLQGSGANVLTF	TGTGCCAGCAGTTCTCTCCAGGGATCCGGGGCCAACGTCCTGACTTTC
.	.	TRBV5-6	TRBJ2-7	CASSWNGNEQYF	TGTGCCAGCAGCTGGAATGGGAACGAGCAGTACTTC